A single T cell receptor beta chain is shown here with its context. TCRdb keeps only in-frame clones here, not all; method: immunoSEQ multiplex PCR. The sample has around 300,000 clones; around 85% are singletons. This specimen belongs to a study of blood T cell repertoires in COVID-19. Across the study: Collection of acute and convalescent COVID-19 samples took place in the United States, Italy and Spain. Sample material is recorded as cDNA or gDNA derived from T cells, B-cell-depleted T cells, or PBMCs.

This CDR3 region has 13 residues. Trimming left V 0 bases short and J 8 bases short, with 11 bases between. Germline V gene lookup returns CDR1 SGHDT and CDR2 YYEEEE. The sequenced sample was peripheral blood. The TCR comes from a woman in her 70s with acute or convalescent COVID-19. The rearrangement links TRBV5-6 to TRBJ1-1; D gene uncertain. The CDR3: CASSLASEEEAFF. In nucleotides, the CDR3 is TGTGCCAGCAGCTTGGCCTCGGAGGAGGAAGCTTTCTTT.